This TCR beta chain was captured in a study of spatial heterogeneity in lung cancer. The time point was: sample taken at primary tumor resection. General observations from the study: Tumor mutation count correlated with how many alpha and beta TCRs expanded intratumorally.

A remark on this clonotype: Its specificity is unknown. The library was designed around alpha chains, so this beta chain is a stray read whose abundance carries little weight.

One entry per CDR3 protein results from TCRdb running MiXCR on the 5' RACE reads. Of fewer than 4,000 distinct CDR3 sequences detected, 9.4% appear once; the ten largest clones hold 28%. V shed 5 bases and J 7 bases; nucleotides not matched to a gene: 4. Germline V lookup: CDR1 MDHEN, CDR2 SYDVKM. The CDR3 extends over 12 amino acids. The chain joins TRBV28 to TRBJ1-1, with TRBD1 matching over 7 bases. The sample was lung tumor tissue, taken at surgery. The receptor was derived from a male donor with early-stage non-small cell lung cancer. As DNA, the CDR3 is TGTGCCAGCAGTAACAGGGGCGGTGAAGCTTTCTTT. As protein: CASSNRGGEAFF. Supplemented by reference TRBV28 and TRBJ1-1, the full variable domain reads DVKVTQSSRYLVKRTGEKVFLECVQDMDHENMFWYRQDPGLGLRLIYFSYDVKMKEKGDIPEGYSVSREKKERFSLILESASTNQTSMYLCASSNRGGEAFFGQGTRLTVV.